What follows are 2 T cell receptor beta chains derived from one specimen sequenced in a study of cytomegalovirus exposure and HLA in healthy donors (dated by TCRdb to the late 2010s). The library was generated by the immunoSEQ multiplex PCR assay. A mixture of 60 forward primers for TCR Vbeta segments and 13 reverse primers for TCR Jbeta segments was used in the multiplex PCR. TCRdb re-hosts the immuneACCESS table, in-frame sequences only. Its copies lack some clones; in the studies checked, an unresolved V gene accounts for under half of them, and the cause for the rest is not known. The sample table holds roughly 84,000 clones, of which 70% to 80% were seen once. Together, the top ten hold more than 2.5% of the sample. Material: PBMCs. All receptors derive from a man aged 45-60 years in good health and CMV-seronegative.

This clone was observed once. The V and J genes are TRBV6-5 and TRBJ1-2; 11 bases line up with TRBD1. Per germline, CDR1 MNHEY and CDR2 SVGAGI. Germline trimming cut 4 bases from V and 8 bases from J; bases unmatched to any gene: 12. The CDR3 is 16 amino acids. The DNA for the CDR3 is TGTGCCAGCAGTTCCCCCCGCCCGGGACAGGGGGGAGGCTACACCTTC. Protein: CASSSPRPGQGGGYTF.

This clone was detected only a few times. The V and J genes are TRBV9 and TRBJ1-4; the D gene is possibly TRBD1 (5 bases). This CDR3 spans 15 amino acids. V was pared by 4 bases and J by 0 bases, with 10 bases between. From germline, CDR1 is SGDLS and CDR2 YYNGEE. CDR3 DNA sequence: TGTGCCAGCAGCTCCCGGACAACAACTAATGAAAAACTGTTTTTT. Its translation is CASSSRTTTNEKLFF.